This T cell receptor beta chain derives from a study of cytomegalovirus exposure and HLA in healthy donors. The table lists this clone with a few counts. No antigen is known for it. Study-wide results and caveats: Common viral pathogens were later found to be apparently linked to several of the most significant clusters. The authors later found HLA-associated TCR beta chains more clonally expanded than equally common others. When a later analysis was performed, an Asian-associated ancestry cluster reportedly had fewer N-insertions than the approximately 600-donor mean.

The PCR had 60 Vbeta and 13 Jbeta primers. Data came from immunoSEQ multiplex PCR; TCRdb stores just in-frame clones and leaves some out. This table holds about 170,000 clones, approximately 79% found once. This CDR3 region has 14 residues. Trimming stripped 1 base from V and 5 bases from J, with 9 bases between. Looked up from germline, CDR1 is SGHVS and CDR2 is FQNEAQ. Sequenced: PBMCs. The chain carries TRBV7-8 and TRBJ1-5; D is ambiguous. The receptor was derived from a man aged 40-49 years in good health and CMV-seropositive. The CDR3 sequence: CASSLEGRDQPQHF. The CDR3 coding sequence is TGTGCCAGCAGCTTAGAAGGGAGGGATCAGCCCCAGCATTTT.